This record concerns one T cell receptor (beta chain) sequence. Its cognate antigen is unknown. This sample stems from a study of tumor and adjacent non-tumor tissue in lung cancer. About the research overall: Histology: about a dozen adenocarcinoma, a couple of squamous cell carcinoma, 1 small cell lung cancer. The study, taken as a whole, reports: TCR diversity was significantly greater in tumor than normal lung tissue.

No cell sorting was done before RNA was extracted from the tissue. This CDR3 has 13 residues. The library came from three nested PCR rounds adapted from ARM-PCR protocols. TCRdb analysed the multiplex PCR reads with MiXCR anew, one entry per CDR3 protein. The table lists fewer than 85,000 distinct CDR3 sequences, around 85% of them singletons. The chain has TRBV12-3 or TRBV12-4 and TRBJ2-6; perhaps TRBD2 as D (5 bases). The sequenced sample consisted of lung tumor tissue. This TCR was recovered from a woman between 45 and 60 years old with non-small cell lung cancer. The CDR3 DNA follows: TGTGTCAACAGTTTAGCGTACTCCTCTCCCCTGACTTTC. This translates into CVNSLAYSSPLTF.